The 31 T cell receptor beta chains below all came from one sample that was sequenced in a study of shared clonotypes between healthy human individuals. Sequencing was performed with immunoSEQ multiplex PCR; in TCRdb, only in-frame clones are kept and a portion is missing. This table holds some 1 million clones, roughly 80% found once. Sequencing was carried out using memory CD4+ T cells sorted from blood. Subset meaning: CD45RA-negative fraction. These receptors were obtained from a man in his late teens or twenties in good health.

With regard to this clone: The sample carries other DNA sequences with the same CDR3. CDR3 coding DNA: TGTGCCAGCAGCTCAACAGGGGGAAGCGAGACCCAGTACTTC. Its protein is CASSSTGGSETQYF. This chain connects TRBV5-6 to TRBJ2-5, with 8 bases that match TRBD1. Looked up from germline, CDR1 is SGHDT and CDR2 is YYEEEE. With V trimmed by 3 bases and J by 5 bases, 6 bases remained unmatched. This CDR3 spans 14 amino acids.

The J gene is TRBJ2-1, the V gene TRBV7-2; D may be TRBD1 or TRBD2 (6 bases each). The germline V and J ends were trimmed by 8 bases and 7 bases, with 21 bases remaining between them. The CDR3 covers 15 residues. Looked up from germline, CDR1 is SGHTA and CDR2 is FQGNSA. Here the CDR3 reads CASYLSGALTNEQFF. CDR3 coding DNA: TGTGCCAGCTACCTTTCGGGGGCGCTTACGAATGAGCAGTTCTTC.

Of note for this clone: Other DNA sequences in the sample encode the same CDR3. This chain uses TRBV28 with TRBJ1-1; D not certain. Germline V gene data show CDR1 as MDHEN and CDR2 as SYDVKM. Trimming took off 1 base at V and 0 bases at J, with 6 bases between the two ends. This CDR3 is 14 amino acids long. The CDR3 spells CASSLLGMNTEAFF. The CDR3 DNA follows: TGTGCCAGCAGTTTATTAGGCATGAACACTGAAGCTTTCTTT.

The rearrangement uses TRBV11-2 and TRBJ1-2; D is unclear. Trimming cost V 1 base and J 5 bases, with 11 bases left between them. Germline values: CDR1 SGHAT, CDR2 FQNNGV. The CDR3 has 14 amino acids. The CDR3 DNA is TGTGCCAGCAGCTTAGGCGTACAGAATTATGGCTACACCTTC. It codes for CASSLGVQNYGYTF.

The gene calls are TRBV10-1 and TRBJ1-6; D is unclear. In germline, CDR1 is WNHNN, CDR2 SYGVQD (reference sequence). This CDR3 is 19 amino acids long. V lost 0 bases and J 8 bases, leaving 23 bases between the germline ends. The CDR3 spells CASSESSATPQLTDSPLHF. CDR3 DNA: TGCGCCAGCAGTGAGTCGAGTGCCACTCCTCAACTTACGGATTCACCCCTCCACTTT.

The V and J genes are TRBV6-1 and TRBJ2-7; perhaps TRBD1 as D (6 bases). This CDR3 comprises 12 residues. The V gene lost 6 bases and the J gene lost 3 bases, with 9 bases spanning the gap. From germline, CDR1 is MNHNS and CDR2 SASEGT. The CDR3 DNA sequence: TGTGCCAGCAGGATGACAGGCTACGAGCAGTACTTC. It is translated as CASRMTGYEQYF.

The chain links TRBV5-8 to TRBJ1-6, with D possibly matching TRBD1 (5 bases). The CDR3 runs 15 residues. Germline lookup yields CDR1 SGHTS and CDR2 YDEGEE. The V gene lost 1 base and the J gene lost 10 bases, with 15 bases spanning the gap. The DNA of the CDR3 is TGTGCCAGCAGCTTGTTGGCGCAGGGTGGCTCACCCCTCCACTTT. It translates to CASSLLAQGGSPLHF.

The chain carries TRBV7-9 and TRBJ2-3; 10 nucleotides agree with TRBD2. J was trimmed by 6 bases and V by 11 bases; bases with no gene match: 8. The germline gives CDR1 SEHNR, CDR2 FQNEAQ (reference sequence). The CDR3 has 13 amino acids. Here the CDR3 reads CASGASGSDTQYF. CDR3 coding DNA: TGTGCCTCCGGGGCTAGCGGGAGTGATACGCAGTATTTT.

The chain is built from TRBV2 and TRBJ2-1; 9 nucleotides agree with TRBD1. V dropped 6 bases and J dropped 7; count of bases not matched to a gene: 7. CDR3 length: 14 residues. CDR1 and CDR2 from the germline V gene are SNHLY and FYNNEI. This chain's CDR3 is CASSPGQGSNEQFF. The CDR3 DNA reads TGTGCCAGCAGCCCGGGACAGGGCTCTAATGAGCAGTTCTTC. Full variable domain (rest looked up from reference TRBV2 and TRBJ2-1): EPEVTQTPSHQVTQMGQEVILRCVPISNHLYFYWYRQILGQKVEFLVSFYNNEISEKSEIFDDQFSVERPDGSNFTLKIRSTKLEDSAMYFCASSPGQGSNEQFFGPGTRLTVL.

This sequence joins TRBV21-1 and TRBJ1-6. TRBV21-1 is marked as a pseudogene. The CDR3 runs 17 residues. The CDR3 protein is CASSKVKEGAGDSPLHF. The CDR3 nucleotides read TGTGCCAGCAGCAAAGTGAAGGAGGGGGCGGGGGATTCACCCCTCCACTTT.

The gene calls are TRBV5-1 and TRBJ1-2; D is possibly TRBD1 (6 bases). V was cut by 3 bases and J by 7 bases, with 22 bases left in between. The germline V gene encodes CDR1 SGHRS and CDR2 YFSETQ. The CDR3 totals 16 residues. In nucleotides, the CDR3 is TGCGCCAGCAGCTGGGGACCCCCTCGGGGGGGGGCTGGCTACACCTTC. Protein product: CASSWGPPRGGAGYTF.

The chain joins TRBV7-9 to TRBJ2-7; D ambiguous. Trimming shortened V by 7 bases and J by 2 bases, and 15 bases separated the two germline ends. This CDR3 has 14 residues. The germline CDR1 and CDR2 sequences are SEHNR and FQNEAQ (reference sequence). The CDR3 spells CASNPGNNPYEQYF. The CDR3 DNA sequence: TGTGCCAGCAACCCAGGCAACAACCCCTACGAGCAGTACTTC.

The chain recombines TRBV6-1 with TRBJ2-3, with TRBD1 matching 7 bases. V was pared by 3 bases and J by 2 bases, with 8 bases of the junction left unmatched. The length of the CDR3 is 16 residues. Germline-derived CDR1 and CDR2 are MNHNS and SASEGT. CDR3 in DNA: TGTGCCAGCAGTGACGCCCAGGGGGTACCCACAGATACGCAGTATTTT. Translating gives CASSDAQGVPTDTQYF.

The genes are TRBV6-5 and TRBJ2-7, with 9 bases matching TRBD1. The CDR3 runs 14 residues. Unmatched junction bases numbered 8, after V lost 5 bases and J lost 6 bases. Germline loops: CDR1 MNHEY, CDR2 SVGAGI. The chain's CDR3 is CASSTGTGHGEQYF. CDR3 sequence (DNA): TGTGCCAGCAGTACCGGGACAGGGCATGGCGAGCAGTACTTC.

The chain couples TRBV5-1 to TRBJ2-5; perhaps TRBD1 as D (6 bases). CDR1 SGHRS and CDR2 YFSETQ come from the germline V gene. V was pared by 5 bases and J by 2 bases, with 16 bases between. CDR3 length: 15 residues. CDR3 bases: TGCGCCAGCAGGGGCCAGGGGAACTTACAAGAGACCCAGTACTTC. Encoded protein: CASRGQGNLQETQYF.

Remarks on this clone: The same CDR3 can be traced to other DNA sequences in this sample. The CDR3 protein is CASSLVGENYGYTF. The CDR3 bases are TGCGCCAGCAGCTTGGTAGGGGAAAACTATGGCTACACCTTC. V gene TRBV5-1 combines with J gene TRBJ1-2, with D tentatively TRBD1 (5 bases). CDR3 length: 14 amino acids. Germline V gives CDR1 SGHRS, CDR2 YFSETQ. V was cut by 0 bases and J by 2 bases, with 8 bases left in between.

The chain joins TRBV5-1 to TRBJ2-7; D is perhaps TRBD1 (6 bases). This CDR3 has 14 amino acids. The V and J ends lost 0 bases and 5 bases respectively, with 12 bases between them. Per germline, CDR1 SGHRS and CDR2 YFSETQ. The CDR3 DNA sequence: TGCGCCAGCAGCTTGGCCACAGGGAAGCACGAGCAGTACTTC. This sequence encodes CASSLATGKHEQYF.

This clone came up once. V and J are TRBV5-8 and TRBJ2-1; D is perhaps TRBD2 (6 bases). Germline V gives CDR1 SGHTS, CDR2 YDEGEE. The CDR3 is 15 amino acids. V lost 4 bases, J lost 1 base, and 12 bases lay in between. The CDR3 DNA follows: TGTGCCAGCAGCCGGGGGTGGGTTTCCTACAATGAGCAGTTCTTC. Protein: CASSRGWVSYNEQFF.

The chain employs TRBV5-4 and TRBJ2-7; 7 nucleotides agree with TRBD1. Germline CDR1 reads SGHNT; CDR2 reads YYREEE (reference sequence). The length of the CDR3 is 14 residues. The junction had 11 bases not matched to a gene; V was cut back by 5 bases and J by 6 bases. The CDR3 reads CASREQGNGIEQYF. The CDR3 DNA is TGTGCCAGCAGAGAACAGGGGAATGGGATCGAGCAGTACTTC. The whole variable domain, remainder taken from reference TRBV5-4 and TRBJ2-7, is ETGVTQSPTHLIKTRGQQVTLRCSSQSGHNTVSWYQQALGQGPQFIFQYYREEENGRGNFPPRFSGLQFPNYSSELNVNALELDDSALYLCASREQGNGIEQYFGPGTRLTVT.

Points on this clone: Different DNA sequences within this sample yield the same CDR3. The CDR3 sequence is CAWSVQLNTEAFF. The CDR3 DNA reads as TGTGCCTGGAGTGTACAGCTGAACACTGAAGCTTTCTTT. V and J are TRBV30 and TRBJ1-1, with no clear D. Germline V lookup: CDR1 GTSNPN, CDR2 SVGIG (reference sequence). This CDR3 is built from 13 residues. Trimming left V 0 bases short and J 0 bases short, with 5 bases between.

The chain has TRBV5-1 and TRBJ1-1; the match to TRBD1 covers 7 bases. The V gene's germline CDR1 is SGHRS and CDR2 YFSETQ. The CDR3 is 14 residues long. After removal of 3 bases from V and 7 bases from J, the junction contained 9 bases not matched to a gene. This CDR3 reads CASSSWTGTNEAFF. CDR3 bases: TGCGCCAGCAGCTCTTGGACAGGTACGAATGAAGCTTTCTTT.

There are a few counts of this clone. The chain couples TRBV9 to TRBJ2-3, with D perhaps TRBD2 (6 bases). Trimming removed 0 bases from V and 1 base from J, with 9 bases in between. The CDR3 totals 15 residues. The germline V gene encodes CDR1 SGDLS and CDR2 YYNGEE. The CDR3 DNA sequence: TGTGCCAGCAGCGTAGCTTCGGGGGGCACAGATACGCAGTATTTT. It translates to CASSVASGGTDTQYF.

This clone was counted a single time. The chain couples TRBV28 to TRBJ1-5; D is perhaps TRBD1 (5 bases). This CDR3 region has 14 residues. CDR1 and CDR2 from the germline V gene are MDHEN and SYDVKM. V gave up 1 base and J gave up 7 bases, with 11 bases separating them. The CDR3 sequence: CASSLSRGTQPQHF. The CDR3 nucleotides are TGTGCCAGCAGTTTATCTCGAGGGACCCAGCCCCAGCATTTT.

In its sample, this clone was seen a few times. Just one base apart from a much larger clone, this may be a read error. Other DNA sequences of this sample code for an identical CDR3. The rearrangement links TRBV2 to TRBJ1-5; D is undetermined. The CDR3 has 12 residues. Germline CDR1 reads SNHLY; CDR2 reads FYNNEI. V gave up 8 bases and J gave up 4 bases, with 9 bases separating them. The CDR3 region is CASSDPNQPQHF. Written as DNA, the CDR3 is TGTGCCAGCTCAGATCCAAATCAGCCCCAGCATTTT.

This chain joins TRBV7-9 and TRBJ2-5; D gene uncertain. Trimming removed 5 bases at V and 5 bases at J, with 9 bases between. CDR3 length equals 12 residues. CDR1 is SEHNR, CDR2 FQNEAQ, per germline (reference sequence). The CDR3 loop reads CASSLNGETQYF. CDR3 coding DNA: TGTGCCAGCAGCCTAAATGGGGAGACCCAGTACTTC. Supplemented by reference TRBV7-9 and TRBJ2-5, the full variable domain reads DTGVSQNPRHKITKRGQNVTFRCDPISEHNRLYWYRQTLGQGPEFLTYFQNEAQLEKSRLLSDRFSAERPKGSFSTLEIQRTEQGDSAMYLCASSLNGETQYFGPGTRLLVL.

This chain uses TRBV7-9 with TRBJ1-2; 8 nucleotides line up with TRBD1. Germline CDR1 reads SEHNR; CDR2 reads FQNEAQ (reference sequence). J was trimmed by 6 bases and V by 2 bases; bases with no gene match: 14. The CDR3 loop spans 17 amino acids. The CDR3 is CASSLRESGQGFHGYTF. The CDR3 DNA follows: TGTGCCAGCAGCTTAAGGGAATCAGGACAGGGATTTCATGGCTACACCTTC.

The CDR3, as DNA: TGTGCCAGCAGTTTAAGGGGGATCAACACCGGGGAGCTGTTTTTT. Amino acids: CASSLRGINTGELFF. This chain joins TRBV27 and TRBJ2-2; D perhaps matches TRBD1 (6 bases). Trimming removed 2 bases at V and 2 bases at J, with 9 bases between. Germline loops: CDR1 MNHEY, CDR2 SMNVEV (reference sequence). The length of the CDR3 is 15 residues.

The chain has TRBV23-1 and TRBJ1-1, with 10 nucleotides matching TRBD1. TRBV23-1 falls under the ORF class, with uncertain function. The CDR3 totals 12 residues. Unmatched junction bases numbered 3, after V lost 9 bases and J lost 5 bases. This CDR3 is CARPGQGTEAFF. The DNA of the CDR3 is TGCGCCAGGCCGGGACAGGGGACTGAAGCTTTCTTT.

CDR3 sequence: CASSLGRERRETQYF. The CDR3 nucleotides read TGTGCCAGCAGTTTGGGGCGGGAGAGGCGAGAGACCCAGTACTTC. The chain links TRBV27 to TRBJ2-5; 7 nucleotides align to TRBD2. CDR3 length: 15 amino acids. V lost 3 bases and J lost 4; bases outside the gene matches: 8. CDR1 and CDR2 from the germline V gene are MNHEY and SMNVEV (reference sequence).

CDR3 protein: CASTGQAGNTIYF. The CDR3 nucleotides read TGTGCCAGCACGGGGCAGGCTGGAAACACCATATATTTT. The chain couples TRBV2 to TRBJ1-3; D is perhaps TRBD1 (5 bases). V was pared by 7 bases and J by 2 bases, with 9 bases between. CDR1 is SNHLY, CDR2 FYNNEI, per germline. The CDR3 consists of 13 residues.

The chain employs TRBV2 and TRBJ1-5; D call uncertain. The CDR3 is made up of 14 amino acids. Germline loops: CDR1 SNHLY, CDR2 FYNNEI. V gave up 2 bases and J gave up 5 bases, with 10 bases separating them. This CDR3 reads CASSETSFDQPQHF. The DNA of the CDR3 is TGTGCCAGCAGTGAAACGAGTTTTGATCAGCCCCAGCATTTT.